This T cell receptor (beta chain) was observed in a study of cytotoxic CD8 clonotypes in ibrutinib-treated CLL. Study-level information: Patient counts were about 12 relapsed/refractory, about 14 treatment-naive and about 18 IGHV unmutated. Following a median approximately eleven months of treatment, with a range of 6 to 36, response samples were taken.

Profiling relied on immunoSEQ multiplex PCR, and the TCRdb table lists in-frame clones only, not all of them. In the table there are about 16,000 clones, approximately 71% of which are singletons. This clone has just a few counts. What it binds is unknown. The study, taken as a whole, reports: Public clonotypes, rarely seen, contracted or held steady on treatment.

The receptor's source is a human donor with chronic lymphocytic leukemia. The source was PBMCs, collected before ibrutinib treatment.

CDR3 in amino acids: CASSLQGSPLHF. Here the CDR3 DNA reads TGTGCCAGCAGTTTACAGGGTTCACCCCTCCACTTT. The chain employs TRBV7-3 and TRBJ1-6; D perhaps matches TRBD1 (6 bases). Per germline, CDR1 SGHTA and CDR2 FQGTGA. The CDR3 has 12 residues. The V gene lost 6 bases and the J gene lost 9 bases, with 9 bases spanning the gap.